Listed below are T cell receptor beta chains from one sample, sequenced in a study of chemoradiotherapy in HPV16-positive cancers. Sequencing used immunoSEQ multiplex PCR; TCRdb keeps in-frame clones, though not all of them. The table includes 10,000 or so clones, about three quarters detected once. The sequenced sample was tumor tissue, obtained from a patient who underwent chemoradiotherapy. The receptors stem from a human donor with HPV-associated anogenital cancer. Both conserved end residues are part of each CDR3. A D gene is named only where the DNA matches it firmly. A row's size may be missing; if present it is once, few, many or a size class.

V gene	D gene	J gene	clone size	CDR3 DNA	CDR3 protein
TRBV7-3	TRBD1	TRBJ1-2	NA	TGTGCCAGCAGCGCGAGACAGGGAACTATAAGCACCTTC	CASSARQGTISTF
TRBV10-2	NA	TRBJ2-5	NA	TGCGCCAGCGGGAAGGGGGTTTCCGGAAAAGAGACCCAGTACTTC	CASGKGVSGKETQYF
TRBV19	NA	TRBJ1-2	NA	TGTGCCAGTAGTCCCCGGGGGGGACAAATAAACTATGGCTACACCTTC	CASSPRGGQINYGYTF
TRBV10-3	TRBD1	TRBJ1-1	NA	TGTGCCATCAGCAGACAGGGGTCCGAAGCTTTCTTT	CAISRQGSEAFF
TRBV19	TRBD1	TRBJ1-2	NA	TGTGCCAGTAGACCGGGACAGGGGAATTATGGCTACACCTTC	CASRPGQGNYGYTF
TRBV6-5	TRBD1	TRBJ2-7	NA	TGTGCCAGCAGTTACAAGGGGACAGGAGCCTACGAGCAGTACTTC	CASSYKGTGAYEQYF
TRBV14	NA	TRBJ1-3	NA	TGTGCCAGCAGCCCCAGGGGTGAGGACACCATATATTTT	CASSPRGEDTIYF
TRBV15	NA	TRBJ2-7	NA	TGTGCCACCAGCAGAGGAGGGGCTGGGGAGCAGTACTTC	CATSRGGAGEQYF
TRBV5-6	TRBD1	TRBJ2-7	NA	TGTGCCAGCAGCCAACTGGGACAGGAGGACGAGCAGTACTTC	CASSQLGQEDEQYF
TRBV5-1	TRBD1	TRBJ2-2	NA	TGCGCCAGCAGCCCCGGACAGGGTGGTTCCGGGGAGCTGTTTTTT	CASSPGQGGSGELFF
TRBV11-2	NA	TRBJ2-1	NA	TGTGCCAGCAGCTTCCGGACAAGCTCCTACAATGAGCAGTTCTTC	CASSFRTSSYNEQFF
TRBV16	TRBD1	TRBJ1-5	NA	TGTGCCAGCAGCCCGCGATGGGATACAGGGGGTGGTCAGCCCCAGCATTTT	CASSPRWDTGGGQPQHF
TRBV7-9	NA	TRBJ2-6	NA	TGTGCCAGCAGCCCCGACGGGCCTGGGGCCAACGTCCTGACTTTC	CASSPDGPGANVLTF
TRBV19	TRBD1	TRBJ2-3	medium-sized	TGTGCCAGTAGTACGCTTTCGGGACAGTACAAATTCACAGATACGCAGTATTTT	CASSTLSGQYKFTDTQYF
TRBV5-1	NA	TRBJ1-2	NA	TGCGCCAGCAGCCAAGAAGGAGGGTTACGGGGCTACACCTTC	CASSQEGGLRGYTF
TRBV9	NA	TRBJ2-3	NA	TGTGCCAGCAGCCCCTCGGCGGGTAGCACAGATACGCAGTATTTT	CASSPSAGSTDTQYF
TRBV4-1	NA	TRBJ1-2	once	TGCGCCAGCAGCCAACCGACTCTGGCCCCAAACTATGGCTACACCTTC	CASSQPTLAPNYGYTF
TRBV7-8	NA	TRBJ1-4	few	TGTGCCAGCAGCGGAGTGGGGCATTCTGCAACTAATGAAAAGCTGTTTTTT	CASSGVGHSATNEKLFF
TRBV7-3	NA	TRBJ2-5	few	TGTGCCAGCAGCTACCTTGCAGGGCCCCAAGAGACCCAGTACTTC	CASSYLAGPQETQYF
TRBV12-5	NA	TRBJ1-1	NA	TGTGCTAGTGGTATCCCGTTGTGGGGGATACGATCGGAGAACACTGAAGCTTTCTTT	CASGIPLWGIRSENTEAFF
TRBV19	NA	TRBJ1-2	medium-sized	TGTGCCAGTAGTATCTCACCAGAGCCTAACTATGGCTACACCTTC	CASSISPEPNYGYTF
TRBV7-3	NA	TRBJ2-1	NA	TGTGCCAGCAGCTTAAGCGGCCAGAGCAATGAGCAGTTCTTC	CASSLSGQSNEQFF
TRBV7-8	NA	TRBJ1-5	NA	TGTGCCAGCAGCTTAGAAGGGACCGCGCTACCAAATCAGCCCCAGCATTTT	CASSLEGTALPNQPQHF
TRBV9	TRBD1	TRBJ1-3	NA	TGTGCCAGCAGCGTAACCGGGACAGGAGGAAACACCATATATTTT	CASSVTGTGGNTIYF
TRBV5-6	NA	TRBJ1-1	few	TGTGCCAGCATCCGAAGAGGGCTGGCTTTCTTT	CASIRRGLAFF
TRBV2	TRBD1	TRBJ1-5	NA	TGTGCCAGCAACCTAGGACAGGGCTGGGAGCCCCAGCATTTT	CASNLGQGWEPQHF
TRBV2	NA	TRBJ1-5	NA	TGTGCCAGCAGTGTGACGGGAAGCAATCAGCCCCAGCATTTT	CASSVTGSNQPQHF
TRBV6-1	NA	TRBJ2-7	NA	TGTGCCAGCAGGGCTCCCCTCTACGAGCAGTACTTC	CASRAPLYEQYF
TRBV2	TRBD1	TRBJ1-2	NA	TGTGCCAGCAGTGATACCTTGGACAGGATCAACTATGGCTACACCTTC	CASSDTLDRINYGYTF
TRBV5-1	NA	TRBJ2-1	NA	TGCGCCAGCAGCTTCCTGGGGGGCAGCTCCTACAATGAGCAGTTCTTC	CASSFLGGSSYNEQFF
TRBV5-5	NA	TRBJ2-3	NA	TGTGCCAGCAGCTTGATACTGAGCACAGATACGCAGTATTTT	CASSLILSTDTQYF
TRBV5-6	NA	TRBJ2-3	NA	TGTGCCAGCAGCCCCCGCCCGGGGAGGTCAAGGGCAGATACGCAGTATTTT	CASSPRPGRSRADTQYF
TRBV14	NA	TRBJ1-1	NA	TGTGCCAGCAGCCAAATAACCGGCCGGAACACTGAAGCTTTCTTT	CASSQITGRNTEAFF
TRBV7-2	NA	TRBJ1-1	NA	TGTGCCAGCAGCTCGGACCCCGCGACTGAAGCTTTCTTT	CASSSDPATEAFF
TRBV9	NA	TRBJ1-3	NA	TGTGCCAGCAGCCCCCGCCCACAGATAGGAAACACCATATATTTT	CASSPRPQIGNTIYF
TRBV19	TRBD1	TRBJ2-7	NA	TGTGCCTCACGGGACAGTTTCGGCGAGCAGTACTTC	CASRDSFGEQYF
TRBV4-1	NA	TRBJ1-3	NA	TGCGCCAGCACCTTCACCGGGGCGTCGAGCTCTGGAAACACCATATATTTT	CASTFTGASSSGNTIYF
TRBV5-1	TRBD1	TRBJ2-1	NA	TGCGCCAGCAGCTTCGGGACAGGCGCTAGCTCCTACAATGAGCAGTTCTTC	CASSFGTGASSYNEQFF
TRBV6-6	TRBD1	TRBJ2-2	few	TGTGCCAGCAGCCCGGACAGGGTCACCGGGGAGCTGTTTTTT	CASSPDRVTGELFF
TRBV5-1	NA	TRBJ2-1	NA	TGCGCCAGCAGAGGAACGGCCTTAAGGAATGAGCAGTTCTTC	CASRGTALRNEQFF